This entry features one T cell receptor (beta chain) sequence. Its antigen is not yet known. Base qualities are not at hand, and no much larger clone is one base apart. The sample's treatment or condition label, in plain terms: live attenuated yellow fever vaccine strain. At each blood-draw timepoint, two biological replicates of bulk PBMCs were obtained. PBMCs were isolated from peripheral blood using a standard Ficoll-Paque protocol. TriZol was used to extract RNA from bulk PBMCs, CD4 and CD8 fractions, and dextramer-positive and dextramer-negative fractions. TCR cDNA was synthesized by 5'RACE template switching, through which a universal primer site and unique molecular identifiers were introduced. cDNA synthesis was primed from both the TCR alpha and TCR beta constant segments. Libraries were amplified in two PCR steps, with sample barcodes and sequencing adapters added in the second step. Sequencing of libraries was done on Illumina HiSeq 2500 (2x100 bp) or NovaSeq (2x150 bp). Regarding the original processing steps: Demultiplexing of reads and collapsing into UMI consensus sequences were performed with MIGEC, and V(D)J alignment was carried out with MiXCR. Clonotypes responding to the vaccine were identified with edgeR on replicate PBMC samples, with the criteria of FDR below 0.01 and a log2 fold change above 5 up to day 15. Each bulk clonotype was labeled CD4 or CD8 based on which sequenced repertoire, CD4 or CD8, contained the clonotype at higher abundance. TCRdb cleaned the public reads at Q25 with fastp, built clones with MiXCR and kept in-frame beta chains. CDR3 protein duplicates are merged, each entry listing the most common genes and DNA. What appears here as the V and J calls and clone size reflects TCRdb's work, not the paper's. Present in this sample are 300,000 to 450,000 distinct CDR3 sequences, roughly 8.4% of which were seen just once. Approximately 15% of the sample is taken by the ten largest.

The trim is 1 base for V and 2 bases for J, with a gap of 13 bases between the germline ends. Via the germline V gene, CDR1 is SGHRS and CDR2 YFSETQ. Its CDR3 holds 16 amino acids, cysteine through phenylalanine. The sequence is cut down to CDR3 DNA, 48 bases in frame from base 1. This sample is part of a study of T cells after yellow fever vaccination (dated by TCRdb to about 2019). In terms of the full investigation: The SMART-Seq v4 Ultra Low Input RNA kit was used to prepare libraries from fractions with low cell numbers. To follow T-cell clones before and after both primary and booster YFV17D yellow fever vaccination, bulk TCR alpha and beta repertoires underwent longitudinal sequencing. Blood was collected at multiple timepoints before and after primary and secondary immunization, and bulk PBMC replicates and cell subsets were isolated. The cohort comprised two healthy male donors, one aged 18 to 30 and one aged 30 to 40 years. The paper as a whole reports these results and caveats: The secondary T-cell response was found to be weaker but faster than the primary response, with a peak reached on day 5 rather than on day 15. A small share of clonotypes was detected in both CD4 and CD8 compartments, with the overlap likely arising from convergent recombination. FACS-sorted repertoires could contain abundant contaminating clonotypes from the bulk population, so computational filtering was required. After the booster, most of the clones that had expanded following primary vaccination were detected again (around 95% of CD4 and 80% to 90% of CD8), which suggests that memory was broadly maintained. Only two donors were included in the study, so the extent to which the findings can be generalized is limited.

The sample was PBMCs, taken about 41 days after the first yellow fever vaccination. The sequence derives from a man younger than 35 who received the YFV17D yellow fever vaccine. This chain is built from TRBV5-1 and TRBJ2-1; the D region may be TRBD1 or TRBD2, each matching 6 bases equally. CDR3 protein: CASSLRGDKPYNEQFF. The DNA reads TGCGCCAGCAGCTTGAGGGGGGACAAGCCCTACAATGAGCAGTTCTTC.